This TCR beta chain is from a study of blood T cell repertoires in COVID-19. Assay: immunoSEQ multiplex PCR; the TCRdb copy retains only in-frame clones and omits some. The data contain 150,000 to 200,000 clones, around 80% of them singletons. J was trimmed by 4 bases and V by 4 bases; bases with no gene match: 6. Germline values: CDR1 GTSNPN, CDR2 SVGIG (reference sequence). The CDR3 is made up of 13 amino acids. The V call is TRBV30, the J call TRBJ1-2, with 7 bases aligning to TRBD1. The clonotype was recovered from a man in his forties who had recovered from COVID-19. Source material: PBMCs or T cells enriched from blood (not recorded which). The CDR3 is CAWNGGQLYGYTF. Here the CDR3 DNA reads TGTGCCTGGAACGGGGGACAGCTCTATGGCTACACCTTC.